Below are 20 T cell receptor beta chains sequenced from a single sample in a study of T cell responses to AZD1222 COVID-19 vaccine. The repertoire was sequenced with immunoSEQ multiplex PCR; TCRdb's copy has only in-frame clones and lacks some. The table has about 67,000 clones, 83% seen once. The sample here was peripheral blood, taken 28 days after the second AZD1222 dose. The receptors come from an adult who received the AZD1222 COVID-19 vaccine.

The chain combines TRBV29-1 with TRBJ2-5; D possibly corresponds to TRBD1 (6 bases). V gave up 1 base and J gave up 1 base, with 10 bases separating them. The CDR3 sequence is 14 residues long. Germline-derived CDR1 and CDR2 are SQVTM and ANQGSEA. The CDR3, as DNA: TGCAGCGTTGAAGGCTGGGGGCCCCAAGAGACCCAGTACTTC. This sequence encodes CSVEGWGPQETQYF.

The chain has TRBV2 and TRBJ2-3; D is possibly TRBD1 (5 bases). V lost 3 bases and J lost 3, with 10 bases in between. Per germline, CDR1 SNHLY and CDR2 FYNNEI. The CDR3 runs 14 residues. The CDR3 DNA sequence: TGTGCCAGCAGTGAGCAGGGTGCGACAGATACGCAGTATTTT. The encoded protein is CASSEQGATDTQYF.

This chain's CDR3 is CASSLGTEGGELFF. CDR3 nucleotides: TGCGCCAGCAGCCTGGGGACCGAAGGGGGGGAGCTGTTTTTT. The chain uses TRBV5-1 and TRBJ2-2; either TRBD1 or TRBD2 may supply D (5 bases each). The CDR3 runs 14 residues. V lost 4 bases to trimming and J lost 8 bases, with 15 bases between them. CDR1 SGHRS and CDR2 YFSETQ come from the germline V gene.

The chain has TRBV28 and TRBJ2-1; D perhaps matches TRBD2 (6 bases). Looked up from germline, CDR1 is MDHEN and CDR2 is SYDVKM. The V and J ends lost 6 bases and 4 bases respectively, with 16 bases between them. The CDR3 totals 15 residues. The CDR3 spells CASSGTLSFYNEQFF. CDR3 DNA: TGTGCCAGCAGCGGGACTCTGTCGTTTTACAATGAGCAGTTCTTC.

The chain joins TRBV6-5 to TRBJ1-1; D remains unclear. CDR1 is MNHEY, CDR2 SVGAGI, per germline. The CDR3 has 13 amino acids. The germline V and J ends were trimmed by 6 bases and 9 bases, with 17 bases remaining between them. The CDR3 loop reads CASSDTPFTKAFF. In nucleotides, the CDR3 is TGTGCCAGCAGCGATACACCGTTTACTAAAGCTTTCTTT.

A few counts support this clone. A read error may account for a junction end that differs from germline. The V and J genes are TRBV7-9 and TRBJ2-1; 7 bases match TRBD1. This CDR3 has 15 residues. Germline CDR1 SEHNR, CDR2 FQNEAQ (reference sequence). The CDR3, as DNA: TGTGCCAGCAGCCCCTCGGGACAGCTATACAATGAACAGTTCTTC. The encoded protein is CASSPSGQLYNEQFF.

The CDR3 region has the DNA TGTGCCAGTAGTGAACCAAGGGTGAACACTGAAGCTTTCTTT. The encoded protein is CASSEPRVNTEAFF. J is TRBJ1-1 and V is TRBV19; no clear D gene. Per the germline V gene, CDR1 is LNHDA and CDR2 is SQIVND (reference sequence). V was clipped by 5 bases and J by 0 bases, with 10 bases between them. The CDR3 contains 14 residues. The full variable domain, with the rest looked up from reference TRBV19 and TRBJ1-1, is DGGITQSPKYLFRKEGQNVTLSCEQNLNHDAMYWYRQDPGQGLRLIYYSQIVNDFQKGDIAEGYSVSREKKESFPLTVTSAQKNPTAFYLCASSEPRVNTEAFFGQGTRLTVV.

The genes are TRBV5-1 and TRBJ2-5, with D possibly matching TRBD2 (5 bases). Trimming removed 0 bases at V and 7 bases at J, with 13 bases between. Germline CDR1 is SGHRS and CDR2 is YFSETQ. The CDR3 contains 14 residues. This CDR3 reads CASSLDRGSGTQYF. CDR3 nucleotide sequence: TGCGCCAGCAGCTTGGATCGGGGTTCAGGGACCCAGTACTTC.

This chain uses TRBV28 with TRBJ1-1, with D hard to call. V was shortened by 3 bases and J by 1 base, with 6 bases between the two germline ends. Germline V CDR1 and CDR2: MDHEN, SYDVKM. This CDR3 has 13 amino acids. CDR3 sequence reads: CASSLMENTEAFF. For the CDR3, the DNA is TGTGCCAGCAGTTTGATGGAGAACACTGAAGCTTTCTTT.

J is TRBJ1-4 and V is TRBV7-9, with TRBD1 matching 7 bases. Germline V gene lookup returns CDR1 SEHNR and CDR2 FQNEAQ (reference sequence). CDR3 length: 18 amino acids. With 3 bases clipped from V and 8 bases from J, the junction kept 18 bases outside the gene matches. CDR3 in amino acids: CASSLRGTEALRGEKLFF. CDR3 nucleotide sequence: TGTGCCAGCAGCTTGCGAGGGACAGAGGCATTACGAGGAGAAAAACTGTTTTTT.

The gene calls are TRBV7-7 and TRBJ1-1; D is perhaps TRBD1 (6 bases). The CDR3 loop spans 13 amino acids. Trimming left V 5 bases short and J 2 bases short, with 9 bases between. Per germline, CDR1 SSHAT and CDR2 FNYEAQ (reference sequence). This CDR3 reads CASSLDSNTEAFF. The CDR3 coding sequence is TGTGCCAGCAGCCTGGACAGCAACACTGAAGCTTTCTTT.

The J gene is TRBJ1-6, the V gene TRBV6-5; tentatively, D is TRBD1 (5 bases). Between the trimmed V and J ends, which lost 4 bases and 0 bases, there was a span of 7 bases. The CDR3 is 15 residues long. Per the germline V gene, CDR1 is MNHEY and CDR2 is SVGAGI. CDR3 sequence reads: CASSLGGSYNSPLHF. DNA for the CDR3: TGTGCCAGCAGTTTGGGGGGCTCCTATAATTCACCCCTCCACTTT.

The chain has TRBV6-1 and TRBJ2-2; perhaps TRBD2 as D (5 bases). Germline assignment: CDR1 MNHNS and CDR2 SASEGT. V gave up 4 bases and J gave up 6 bases, with 18 bases separating them. The CDR3 consists of 16 residues. The DNA for the CDR3 is TGTGCCAGCAGTGTTCCGGACCCCGGGATCGCCGGGGAGCTGTTTTTT. This gives the protein CASSVPDPGIAGELFF.

Written as DNA, the CDR3 is TGTGCCAGCAGCGTAGTACCGGGGGGCCCCAATGAGCAGTTCTTC. As protein: CASSVVPGGPNEQFF. The V and J genes are TRBV9 and TRBJ2-1; D might be TRBD2 (7 bases). Trimming removed 0 bases at V and 6 bases at J, with 13 bases between. This CDR3 region has 15 residues. Germline V gene sequence: CDR1 SGDLS, CDR2 YYNGEE.

The chain couples TRBV7-9 to TRBJ2-2; TRBD1 or TRBD2 may be the D gene (5 bases each). V was cut by 6 bases and J by 1 base, with 15 bases left in between. Germline-derived CDR1 and CDR2 are SEHNR and FQNEAQ (reference sequence). The CDR3 consists of 16 residues. CDR3 in DNA: TGTGCCAGCAGTTCCCCTGGGGGTCAGAACACCGGGGAGCTGTTTTTT. The encoded protein is CASSSPGGQNTGELFF.

The chain uses TRBV7-9 and TRBJ1-3; maybe TRBD1 (5 bases). This CDR3 contains 16 residues. Germline V lookup: CDR1 SEHNR, CDR2 FQNEAQ (reference sequence). V was clipped by 6 bases and J by 1 base, with 16 bases between them. CDR3 region: CASSPPGRRSGNTIYF. CDR3 DNA: TGTGCCAGCAGTCCGCCGGGACGGAGATCTGGAAACACCATATATTTT. Based on the CDR3 plus reference TRBV7-9 and TRBJ1-3, the full variable domain is DTGVSQNPRHKITKRGQNVTFRCDPISEHNRLYWYRQTLGQGPEFLTYFQNEAQLEKSRLLSDRFSAERPKGSFSTLEIQRTEQGDSAMYLCASSPPGRRSGNTIYFGEGSWLTVV.

The chain uses TRBV4-1 and TRBJ1-1, with D unresolved. Trimming cost V 4 bases and J 1 base, with 28 bases left between them. This CDR3 is 20 amino acids long. Per the germline V gene, CDR1 is MGHRA and CDR2 is YSYEKL. The CDR3 DNA follows: TGCGCCAGCAGCCCAGTATCAGACGGACCCGGACCGGTTAAGAACACTGAAGCTTTCTTT. The encoded protein is CASSPVSDGPGPVKNTEAFF.

The chain couples TRBV5-1 to TRBJ2-5; 9 bases agree with TRBD1. The CDR3 has 15 residues. V lost 4 bases to trimming and J lost 4 bases; unmatched junction nucleotides: 8. Germline loops: CDR1 SGHRS, CDR2 YFSETQ. The chain's CDR3 is CASSQGPTGGETQYF. The CDR3 DNA reads TGCGCCAGCAGCCAAGGCCCGACAGGGGGAGAGACCCAGTACTTC. The variable domain in full, completed from reference TRBV5-1 and TRBJ2-5, reads KAGVTQTPRYLIKTRGQQVTLSCSPISGHRSVSWYQQTPGQGLQFLFEYFSETQRNKGNFPGRFSGRQFSNSRSEMNVSTLELGDSALYLCASSQGPTGGETQYFGPGTRLLVL.

The chain links TRBV4-3 to TRBJ1-2; D unclear. Trimming took 0 bases from V and 2 from J, leaving 10 bases between them. Germline loops: CDR1 LGHNA, CDR2 YSLEER. CDR3 size: 15 residues. The CDR3 bases are TGCGCCAGCAGCCAAGACCGCCGTAGGAACTATGGCTACACCTTC. Protein product: CASSQDRRRNYGYTF.

V and J are TRBV7-2 and TRBJ2-6; weak D call: TRBD2 (6 bases). This CDR3 comprises 14 residues. Germline CDR1 SGHTA, CDR2 FQGNSA. V was clipped by 6 bases and J by 11 bases, with 17 bases between them. CDR3 in DNA: TGTGCCAGCAGTCTATTGTCGGGGGTTGACGTCCTGACTTTC. Protein product: CASSLLSGVDVLTF.